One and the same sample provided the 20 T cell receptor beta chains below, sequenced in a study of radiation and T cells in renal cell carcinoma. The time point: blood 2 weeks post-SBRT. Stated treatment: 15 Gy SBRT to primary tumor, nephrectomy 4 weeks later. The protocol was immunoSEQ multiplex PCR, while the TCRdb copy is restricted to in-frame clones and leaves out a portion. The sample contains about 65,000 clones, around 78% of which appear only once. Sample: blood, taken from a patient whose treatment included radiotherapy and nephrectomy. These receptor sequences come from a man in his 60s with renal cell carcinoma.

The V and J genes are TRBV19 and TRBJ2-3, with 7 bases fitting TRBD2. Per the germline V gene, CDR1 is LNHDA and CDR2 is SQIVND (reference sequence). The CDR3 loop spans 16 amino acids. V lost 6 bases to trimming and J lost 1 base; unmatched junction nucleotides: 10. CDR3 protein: CASSARSSGRTDTQYF. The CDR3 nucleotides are TGTGCCAGTAGCGCTCGATCTAGCGGACGCACAGATACGCAGTATTTT.

The CDR3 DNA sequence: TGTGCCTGGAGCCCAAAATCAGGGGCCCAGTACTTC. Its translation: CAWSPKSGAQYF. V is TRBV30 and J is TRBJ2-5; D is perhaps TRBD1 (6 bases). This CDR3 has 12 residues. The ends were cut back, 3 bases at V and 9 bases at J, with 14 bases in the middle. Germline CDR1 GTSNPN, CDR2 SVGIG (reference sequence).

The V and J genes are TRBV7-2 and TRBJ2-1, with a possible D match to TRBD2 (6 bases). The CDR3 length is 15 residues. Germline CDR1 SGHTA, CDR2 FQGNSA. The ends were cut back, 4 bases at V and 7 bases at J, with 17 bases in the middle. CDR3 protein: CASSYPTSKGNEQFF. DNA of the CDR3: TGTGCCAGCAGCTACCCGACTAGTAAAGGGAATGAGCAGTTCTTC.

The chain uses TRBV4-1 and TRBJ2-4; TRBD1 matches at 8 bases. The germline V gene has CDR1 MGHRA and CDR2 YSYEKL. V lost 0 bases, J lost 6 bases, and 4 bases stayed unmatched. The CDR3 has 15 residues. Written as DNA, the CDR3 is TGCGCCAGCAGCCAAGATCAGGGGGCCCTAAACATTCAGTACTTC. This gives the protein CASSQDQGALNIQYF.

The CDR3 bases are TGTGCCAGCAGCTTCTATAGCGGATCAACTAATGAAAAACTGTTTTTT. This encodes CASSFYSGSTNEKLFF. The chain uses TRBV5-6 and TRBJ1-4; no firm D call. V was shortened by 2 bases and J by 0 bases, with 11 bases between the two germline ends. Germline assignment: CDR1 SGHDT and CDR2 YYEEEE. The CDR3 is made up of 16 amino acids.

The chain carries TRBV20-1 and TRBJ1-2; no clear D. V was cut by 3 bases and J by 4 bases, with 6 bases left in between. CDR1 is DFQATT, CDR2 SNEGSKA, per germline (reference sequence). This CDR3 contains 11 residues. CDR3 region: CSASFSYGYTF. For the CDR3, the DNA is TGCAGTGCTAGTTTCAGCTATGGCTACACCTTC.

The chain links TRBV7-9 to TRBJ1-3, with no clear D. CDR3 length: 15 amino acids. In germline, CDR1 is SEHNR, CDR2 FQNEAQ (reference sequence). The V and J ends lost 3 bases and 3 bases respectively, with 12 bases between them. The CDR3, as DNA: TGTGCCAGCAGCTTCCCGGGTCCGGGTGGAAACACCATATATTTT. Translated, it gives CASSFPGPGGNTIYF.

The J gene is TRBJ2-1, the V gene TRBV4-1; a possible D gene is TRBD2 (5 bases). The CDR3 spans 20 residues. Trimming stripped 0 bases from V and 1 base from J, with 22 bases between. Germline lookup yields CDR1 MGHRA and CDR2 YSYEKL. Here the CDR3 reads CASSQEGPQRRITSYNEQFF. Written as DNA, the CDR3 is TGCGCCAGCAGCCAAGAGGGTCCCCAGCGGCGTATTACATCCTACAATGAGCAGTTCTTC.

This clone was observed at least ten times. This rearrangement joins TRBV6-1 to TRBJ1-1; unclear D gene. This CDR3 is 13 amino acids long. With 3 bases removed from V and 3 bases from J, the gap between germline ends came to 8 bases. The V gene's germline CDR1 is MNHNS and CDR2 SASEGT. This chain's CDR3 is CASSEIRDTEAFF. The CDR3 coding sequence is TGTGCCAGCAGTGAGATTAGGGACACTGAAGCTTTCTTT.

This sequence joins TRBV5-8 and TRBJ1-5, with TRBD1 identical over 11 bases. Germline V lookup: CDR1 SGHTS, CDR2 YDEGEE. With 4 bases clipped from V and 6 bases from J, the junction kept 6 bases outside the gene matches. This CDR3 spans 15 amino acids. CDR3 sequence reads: CASSPDRGPGQPQHF. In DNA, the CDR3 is TGTGCCAGCAGCCCGGACAGGGGGCCGGGTCAGCCCCAGCATTTT.

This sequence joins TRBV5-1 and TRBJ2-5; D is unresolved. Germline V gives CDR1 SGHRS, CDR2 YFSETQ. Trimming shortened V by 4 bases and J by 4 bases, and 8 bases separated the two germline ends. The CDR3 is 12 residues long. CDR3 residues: CASSRAPETQYF. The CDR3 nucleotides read TGCGCCAGCAGCCGGGCGCCAGAGACCCAGTACTTC.

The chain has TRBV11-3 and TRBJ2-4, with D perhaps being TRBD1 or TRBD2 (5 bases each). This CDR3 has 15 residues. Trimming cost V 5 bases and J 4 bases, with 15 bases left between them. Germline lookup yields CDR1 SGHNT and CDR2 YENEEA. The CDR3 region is CASSQPGTVKNIQYF. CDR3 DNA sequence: TGTGCCAGCAGCCAACCTGGGACGGTAAAAAACATTCAGTACTTC.

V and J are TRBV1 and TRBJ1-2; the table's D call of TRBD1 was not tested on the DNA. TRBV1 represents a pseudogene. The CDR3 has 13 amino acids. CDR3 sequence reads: CTSSQERTGVYTF. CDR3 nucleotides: TGCACCAGCAGCCAAGAAAGGACAGGGGTATACACCTTC.

The CDR3 nucleotides read TGTGCCAGCAGCGGGTGGACGGATGAAAAACTGTTTTTT. Encoded protein: CASSGWTDEKLFF. The chain uses TRBV5-5 and TRBJ1-4; D is undetermined. Germline CDR1 is SGHKS and CDR2 is YYEKEE (reference sequence). This CDR3 comprises 13 residues. The V end was cut by 4 bases, the J end by 6 bases, with 10 bases between.

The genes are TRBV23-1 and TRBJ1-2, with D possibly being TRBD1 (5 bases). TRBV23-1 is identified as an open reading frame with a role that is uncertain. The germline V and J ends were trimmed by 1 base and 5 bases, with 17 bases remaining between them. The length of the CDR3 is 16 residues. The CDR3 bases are TGCGCCAGCAGTCAATTTCGGGGACGGAGGGGATATGGCTACACCTTC. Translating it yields CASSQFRGRRGYGYTF.

CDR3 loop: CALRGPLNTEAFF. The CDR3 coding sequence is TGTGCCCTCCGGGGGCCCCTGAACACTGAAGCTTTCTTT. This chain links TRBV30 with TRBJ1-1, with D possibly being TRBD1 (6 bases). Trimming removed 8 bases from V and 0 bases from J, with 13 bases in between. Looked up from germline, CDR1 is GTSNPN and CDR2 is SVGIG (reference sequence). The CDR3 is 13 residues long.

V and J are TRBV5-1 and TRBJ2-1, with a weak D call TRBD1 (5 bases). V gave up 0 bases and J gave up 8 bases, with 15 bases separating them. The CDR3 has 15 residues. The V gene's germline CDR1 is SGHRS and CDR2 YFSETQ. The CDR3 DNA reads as TGCGCCAGCAGCTTGGAGGGGTATTCCGTGGATGAGCAGTTCTTC. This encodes CASSLEGYSVDEQFF.

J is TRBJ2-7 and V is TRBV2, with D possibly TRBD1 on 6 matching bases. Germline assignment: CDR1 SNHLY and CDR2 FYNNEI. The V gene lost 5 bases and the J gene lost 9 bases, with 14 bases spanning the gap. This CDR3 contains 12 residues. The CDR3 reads CASSLNRAGQYV. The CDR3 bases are TGTGCCAGCAGTTTGAACAGGGCTGGGCAGTACGTC.

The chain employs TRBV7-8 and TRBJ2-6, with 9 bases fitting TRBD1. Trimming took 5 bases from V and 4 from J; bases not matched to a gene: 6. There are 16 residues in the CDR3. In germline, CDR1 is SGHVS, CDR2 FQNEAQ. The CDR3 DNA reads TGTGCCAGCAGCCCGGGACAGGGAACCGGGGCCAACGTCCTGACTTTC. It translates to CASSPGQGTGANVLTF.

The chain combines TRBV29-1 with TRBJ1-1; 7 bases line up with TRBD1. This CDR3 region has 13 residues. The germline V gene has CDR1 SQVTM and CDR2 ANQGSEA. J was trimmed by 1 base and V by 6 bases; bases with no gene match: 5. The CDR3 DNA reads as TGCAGCGTAGGAGACAGGGAGAACACTGAAGCTTTCTTT. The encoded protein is CSVGDRENTEAFF. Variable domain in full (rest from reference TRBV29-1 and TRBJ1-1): SAVISQKPSRDICQRGTSLTIQCQVDSQVTMMFWYRQQPGQSLTLIATANQGSEATYESGFVIDKFPISRPNLTFSTLTVSNMSPEDSSIYLCSVGDRENTEAFFGQGTRLTVV.